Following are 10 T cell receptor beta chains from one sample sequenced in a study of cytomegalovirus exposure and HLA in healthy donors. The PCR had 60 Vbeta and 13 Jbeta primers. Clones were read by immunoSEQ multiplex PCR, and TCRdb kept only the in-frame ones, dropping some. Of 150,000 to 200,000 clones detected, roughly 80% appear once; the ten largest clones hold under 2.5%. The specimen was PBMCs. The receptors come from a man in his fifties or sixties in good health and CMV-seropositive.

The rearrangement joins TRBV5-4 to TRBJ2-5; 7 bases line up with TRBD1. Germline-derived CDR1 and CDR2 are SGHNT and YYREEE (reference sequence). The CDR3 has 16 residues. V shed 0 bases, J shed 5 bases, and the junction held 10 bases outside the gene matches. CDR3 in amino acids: CASSLARGQRQETQYF. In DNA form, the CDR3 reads TGTGCCAGCAGCTTGGCGAGGGGACAGCGGCAGGAGACCCAGTACTTC.

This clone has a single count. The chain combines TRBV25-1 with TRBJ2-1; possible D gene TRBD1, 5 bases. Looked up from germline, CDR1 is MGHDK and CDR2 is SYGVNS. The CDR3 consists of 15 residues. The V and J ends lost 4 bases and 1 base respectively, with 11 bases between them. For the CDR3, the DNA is TGTGCCAGCAGTGGACAGACTCCGTCCTACAATGAGCAGTTCTTC. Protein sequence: CASSGQTPSYNEQFF.

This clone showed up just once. The CDR3 protein is CASSPQQGRSYEQYF. The CDR3 DNA sequence: TGTGCCAGCAGCCCCCAGCAGGGCCGCTCCTACGAGCAGTACTTC. The chain combines TRBV7-9 with TRBJ2-7, with D possibly being TRBD1 (5 bases). The germline V gene encodes CDR1 SEHNR and CDR2 FQNEAQ (reference sequence). CDR3 length: 15 amino acids. The V end was cut by 5 bases, the J end by 0 bases, with 14 bases between.

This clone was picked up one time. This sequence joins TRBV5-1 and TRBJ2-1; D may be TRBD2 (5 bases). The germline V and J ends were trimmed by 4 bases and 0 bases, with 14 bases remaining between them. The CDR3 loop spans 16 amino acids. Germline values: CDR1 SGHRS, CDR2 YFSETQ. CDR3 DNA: TGCGCCAGCAGCACCCACGGGGAGATCTCCTACAATGAGCAGTTCTTC. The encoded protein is CASSTHGEISYNEQFF.

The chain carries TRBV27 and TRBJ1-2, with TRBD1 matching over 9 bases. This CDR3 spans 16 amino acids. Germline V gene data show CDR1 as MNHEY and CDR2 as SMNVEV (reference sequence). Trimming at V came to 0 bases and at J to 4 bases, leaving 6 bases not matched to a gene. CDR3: CASSLSWTGALYGYTF. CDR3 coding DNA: TGTGCCAGCAGTTTATCGTGGACAGGGGCCCTCTATGGCTACACCTTC.

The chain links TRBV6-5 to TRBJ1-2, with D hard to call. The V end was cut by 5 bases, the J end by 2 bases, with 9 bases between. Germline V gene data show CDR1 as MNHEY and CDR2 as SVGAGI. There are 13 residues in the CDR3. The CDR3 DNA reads TGTGCCAGCAGTGATTCACGGAACTATGGCTACACCTTC. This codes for CASSDSRNYGYTF.

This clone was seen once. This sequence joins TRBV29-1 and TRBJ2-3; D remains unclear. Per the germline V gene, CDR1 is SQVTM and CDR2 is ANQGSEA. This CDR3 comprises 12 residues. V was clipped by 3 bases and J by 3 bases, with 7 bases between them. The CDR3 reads CSVDGKTDTQYF. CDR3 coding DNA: TGCAGCGTTGACGGTAAAACAGATACGCAGTATTTT.

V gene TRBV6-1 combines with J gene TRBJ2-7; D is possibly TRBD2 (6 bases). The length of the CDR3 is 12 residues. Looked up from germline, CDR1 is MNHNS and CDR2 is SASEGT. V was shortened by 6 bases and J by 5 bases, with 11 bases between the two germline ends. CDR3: CASRDYINEQYF. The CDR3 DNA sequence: TGTGCCAGCAGGGACTACATAAACGAGCAGTACTTC.

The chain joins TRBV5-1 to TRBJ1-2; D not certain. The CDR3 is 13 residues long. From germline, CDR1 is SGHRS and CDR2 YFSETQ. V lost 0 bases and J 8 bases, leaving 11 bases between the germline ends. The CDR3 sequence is CASSLAIAQGYTF. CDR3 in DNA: TGCGCCAGCAGCTTGGCGATTGCCCAGGGCTACACCTTC. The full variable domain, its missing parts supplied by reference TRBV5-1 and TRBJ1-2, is KAGVTQTPRYLIKTRGQQVTLSCSPISGHRSVSWYQQTPGQGLQFLFEYFSETQRNKGNFPGRFSGRQFSNSRSEMNVSTLELGDSALYLCASSLAIAQGYTFGSGTRLTVV.

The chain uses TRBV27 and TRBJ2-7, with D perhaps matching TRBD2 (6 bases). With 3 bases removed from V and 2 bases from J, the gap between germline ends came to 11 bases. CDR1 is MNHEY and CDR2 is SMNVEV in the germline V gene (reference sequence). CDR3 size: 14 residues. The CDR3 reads CASSLRGPTYEQYF. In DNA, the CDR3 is TGTGCCAGCAGTTTGCGGGGCCCGACCTACGAGCAGTACTTC.